Listed here is a single TCR beta chain. As processed by the authors: Counts of nucleated cells, estimated from reference gene primer amplification, were obtained. The protocol was immunoSEQ multiplex PCR, while the TCRdb copy is restricted to in-frame clones and leaves out a portion. V and J calls and clone size are given by that table; D and trimming were obtained from the DNA. In the table there are 300,000 to 400,000 clones, 90% to 95% of which are singletons. Germline V CDR1 and CDR2: SGHDT, YYEEEE. This CDR3 contains 14 residues. Trimming removed 2 bases at V and 4 bases at J, with 12 bases between. This sample was taken from a study of blood T cell repertoires in COVID-19. About the research overall: Specimens from acute and convalescent COVID-19 originated in the United States, Italy and Spain.

The study drew participants aged about 18 to 95 years from roughly 25 US areas. The study recruited exposed participants who had met a COVID-19 case within 2 weeks before entry. Sequenced: PBMCs or T cells enriched from blood (not recorded which). This rearrangement joins TRBV5-6 to TRBJ1-2, with D possibly being TRBD1 (6 bases). This receptor was identified in a woman aged 25-40 years who had been exposed to COVID-19. CDR3 in DNA: TGTGCCAGCAGCTTAGGACAGACCATCTATGGCTACACCTTC. This gives the protein CASSLGQTIYGYTF.